This T cell receptor (beta chain) was profiled in a study of T cell responses to AZD1222 COVID-19 vaccine. Comment on this clone: Its antigen is undetermined.

General study results and limits: The study sampled repertoires only after the peak T cell response. Seropositive status at baseline applied to only 6 or 7 AZD1222 recipients. Close to half of all spike-specific TCRs reportedly target regions of the variants that are unmutated.

The CDR3 contains 12 residues. The trim removed 5 bases at V and 5 bases at J, leaving 1 base unmatched. CDR1 and CDR2 from the germline V gene are KGHDR and SFDVKD. Using immunoSEQ multiplex PCR, the repertoire was profiled, and TCRdb retains in-frame clones only, with some absent. The sample consists of fewer than 200,000 clones, 88% of them appearing once. The chain joins TRBV24-1 to TRBJ2-5; 7 bases match TRBD2. Sequencing was performed on peripheral blood, taken 28 days after the second AZD1222 dose. This sequence originates from an adult who received the AZD1222 COVID-19 vaccine. The chain's CDR3 is CATSVGGETQYF. In DNA form, the CDR3 reads TGTGCCACCAGTGTCGGGGGGGAGACCCAGTACTTC.